Listed below are T cell receptor beta chains from one sample, sequenced in a study of blood T cell repertoires in COVID-19. TCRdb's copy holds only in-frame clones and misses some; the assay was immunoSEQ multiplex PCR. Altogether a few hundred thousand clones are present, about 91% being singletons, with the ten largest covering 3.5% to 5.5%. Sequencing used peripheral blood. These receptors were collected from a woman aged 35 to 49 who had recovered from COVID-19. Each CDR3 is given with its conserved first and last residue. Fields, in order: clone size, J gene, D gene, V gene, CDR3 length, CDR3 protein, CDR3 DNA. A D gene is named only where the DNA matches it firmly. The size of a clone is reported for some rows only, either as once, few or many, or as a class for expanded clones.

NA | TRBJ1-2 | NA | TRBV28 | 14 | CASSLLDISSGYTF | TGTGCCAGCAGTTTACTGGACATTTCAAGTGGCTACACCTTC
NA | TRBJ2-2 | NA | TRBV5-1 | 14 | CASSLAVSTGELFF | TGCGCCAGCAGCTTGGCCGTGAGCACCGGGGAGCTGTTTTTT
NA | TRBJ1-2 | TRBD1 | TRBV19 | 15 | CASSTRQGANYGYTF | TGTGCCAGTAGTACTCGACAGGGGGCTAACTATGGCTACACCTTC
NA | TRBJ1-1 | NA | TRBV7-2 | 15 | CASRVGAYLNTEAFF | TGTGCCAGCAGGGTTGGGGCTTACCTGAACACTGAAGCTTTCTTT
NA | TRBJ1-5 | NA | TRBV7-9 | 14 | CASSLAGQEQPQHF | TGTGCCAGCAGCTTAGCTGGGCAAGAACAGCCCCAGCATTTT
NA | TRBJ1-2 | TRBD1 | TRBV28 | 14 | CASSTRTGWFGYTF | TGTGCCAGCAGCACCCGGACAGGGTGGTTTGGCTACACCTTC
NA | TRBJ1-2 | TRBD1 | TRBV27 | 15 | CARDSCQGETYGYTF | TGTGCCAGGGATAGTTGCCAGGGGGAAACCTATGGCTACACCTTC
NA | TRBJ1-1 | NA | TRBV19 | 13 | CASSSYRDLEAFF | TGTGCCAGTAGTTCTTACAGGGATTTGGAAGCTTTCTTT
NA | TRBJ2-5 | NA | TRBV19 | 16 | CASSSFGDFGQETQYF | TGTGCCAGTAGTTCGTTCGGGGACTTTGGACAAGAGACCCAGTACTTC
NA | TRBJ2-2 | NA | TRBV10-3 | 12 | CAISQEAGELFF | TGTGCCATCAGTCAGGAGGCCGGGGAGCTGTTTTTT
NA | TRBJ2-1 | NA | TRBV2 | 13 | CASSVGRGYEQFF | TGTGCCAGCAGTGTCGGCAGGGGCTATGAGCAGTTCTTC
once | TRBJ2-1 | TRBD2 | TRBV15 | 18 | CATSSNDVRGGHRDEQFF | TGTGCCACCAGCAGTAATGACGTCCGCGGGGGGCATCGCGATGAGCAGTTCTTC
NA | TRBJ2-2 | TRBD2 | TRBV11-2 | 18 | CASSLYPTSGGNTGELFF | TGTGCCAGCAGCCTATACCCAACTAGCGGGGGCAACACCGGGGAGCTGTTTTTT
once | TRBJ1-1 | NA | TRBV3-1/TRBV3-2 | 14 | CASSQETGRTEAFF | TGTGCCAGCAGCCAAGAAACGGGGAGGACTGAAGCTTTCTTT
NA | TRBJ1-5 | TRBD1 | TRBV3-1/TRBV3-2 | 16 | CASSALGTGLGEPQHF | TGTGCCAGCAGCGCGCTAGGGACAGGGCTTGGTGAGCCCCAGCATTTT
NA | TRBJ1-5 | TRBD1 | TRBV15 | 16 | CATSARDRGSNQPQHF | TGTGCCACCAGCGCCCGGGACAGGGGTAGCAATCAGCCCCAGCATTTT
NA | TRBJ2-1 | TRBD2 | TRBV7-9 | 15 | CASSLGLAGTNEQFF | TGTGCCAGCAGCCTTGGACTAGCGGGGACCAATGAGCAGTTCTTC
NA | TRBJ1-2 | TRBD1 | TRBV18 | 14 | CASFSTGANYGYTF | TGTGCCAGCTTCTCGACAGGGGCCAACTATGGCTACACCTTC
NA | TRBJ1-6 | TRBD1 | TRBV5-5 | 15 | CASSYLRGLNSPLHF | TGTGCCAGCAGCTATCTCAGGGGGCTGAATTCACCCCTCCACTTT
NA | TRBJ2-7 | TRBD2 | TRBV6-5 | 13 | CASSRRGGGEQYF | TGTGCCAGCAGTCGTCGTGGGGGGGGCGAGCAGTACTTC
NA | TRBJ2-1 | TRBD2 | TRBV4-1 | 15 | CASSEGGGGYNEQFF | TGCGCCAGCAGCGAAGGCGGGGGGGGCTACAATGAGCAGTTCTTC
NA | TRBJ1-4 | NA | TRBV29-1 | 13 | CSVVYKEWEKLFF | TGCAGCGTTGTTTATAAGGAGTGGGAAAAACTGTTTTTT
NA | TRBJ1-1 | NA | TRBV5-4 | 13 | CASSLPGRTEAFF | TGTGCCAGCAGCTTGCCCGGGAGGACTGAAGCTTTCTTT
NA | TRBJ1-5 | NA | TRBV30 | 13 | CAWAGGINQPQHF | TGTGCCTGGGCGGGGGGCATCAATCAGCCCCAGCATTTT
NA | TRBJ2-1 | TRBD2 | TRBV27 | 14 | CASSRLAVYNEQFF | TGTGCCAGCAGTCGACTAGCAGTATACAATGAGCAGTTCTTC
NA | TRBJ2-6 | TRBD1 | TRBV5-4 | 16 | CASSSLTGVGANVLTF | TGTGCCAGCAGCTCCTTGACAGGGGTTGGGGCCAACGTCCTGACTTTC
NA | TRBJ1-5 | NA | TRBV5-4 | 14 | CASSLQGYNQPQHF | TGTGCCAGCAGCTTACAGGGTTACAATCAGCCCCAGCATTTT
NA | TRBJ1-3 | NA | TRBV18 | 15 | CASSRDSLSGNTIYF | TGTGCCAGCTCACGTGACAGCCTCTCTGGAAACACCATATATTTT
NA | TRBJ1-1 | NA | TRBV6-6 | 13 | CASSYLPLTEAFF | TGTGCCAGCAGTTACCTCCCCCTCACTGAAGCTTTCTTT
NA | TRBJ2-7 | NA | TRBV5-1 | 14 | CASRRHTSSYEQYF | TGCGCCAGCAGACGACATACCTCGTCCTACGAGCAGTACTTC
once | TRBJ2-6 | NA | TRBV2 | 15 | CASSEDYSGANVLTF | TGTGCCAGCAGTGAAGACTACTCTGGGGCCAACGTCCTGACTTTC
once | TRBJ1-6 | NA | TRBV2 | 13 | CASHSQPVSPLHF | TGTGCCAGCCATAGCCAACCCGTTTCACCCCTCCACTTT
NA | TRBJ1-6 | TRBD1 | TRBV5-4 | 16 | CASSRTGAGDNSPLHF | TGTGCCAGCAGCCGCACAGGGGCCGGAGACAATTCACCCCTCCACTTT
NA | TRBJ2-3 | NA | TRBV5-1 | 14 | CASTIAGTTDTQYF | TGCGCCAGCACGATTGCGGGGACCACAGATACGCAGTATTTT
NA | TRBJ1-2 | NA | TRBV5-5 | 14 | CASSLVTANYGYTF | TGTGCCAGCAGCTTGGTAACAGCTAACTATGGCTACACCTTC
NA | TRBJ2-5 | TRBD1 | TRBV15 | 14 | CATSPSTGQETQYF | TGTGCCACCAGCCCTTCGACAGGGCAAGAGACCCAGTACTTC
NA | TRBJ1-6 | NA | TRBV7-8 | 16 | CASSLPLGRNNSPLHF | TGTGCCAGCAGCTTACCATTGGGCCGGAATAATTCACCCCTCCACTTT
NA | TRBJ2-5 | TRBD1 | TRBV5-1 | 15 | CASSSAGTGVETQYF | TGCGCCAGCAGCTCGGCGGGGACAGGCGTTGAGACCCAGTACTTC
NA | TRBJ2-1 | NA | TRBV21-1 | 16 | CASSKAPTRSYNEQFF | TGTGCCAGCAGCAAAGCCCCAACTAGGTCCTACAATGAGCAGTTCTTC
NA | TRBJ1-5 | TRBD1 | TRBV30 | 14 | CAWSLDRGIQPQHF | TGTGCCTGGAGCCTAGACAGGGGTATCCAGCCCCAGCATTTT
NA | TRBJ1-2 | NA | TRBV5-5 | 12 | CASSQEGWGYTF | TGTGCCAGCAGCCAGGAGGGTTGGGGCTACACCTTC
NA | TRBJ1-2 | NA | TRBV30 | 11 | CACSLLYGYTF | TGTGCCTGTTCCTTATTGTATGGCTACACCTTC
NA | TRBJ2-1 | NA | TRBV7-2 | 16 | CASSLNGVRSYNEQFF | TGTGCCAGCAGCTTGAACGGTGTCCGCTCCTACAATGAGCAGTTCTTC
once | TRBJ2-5 | TRBD1 | TRBV18 | 15 | CASSPNPGQWETQYF | TGTGCCAGCTCACCAAACCCGGGACAGTGGGAGACCCAGTACTTC
NA | TRBJ1-1 | TRBD1 | TRBV2 | 17 | CASNFFIGQGMNTEAFF | TGTGCCAGCAATTTTTTTATAGGACAGGGGATGAACACTGAAGCTTTCTTT
NA | TRBJ2-2 | TRBD1 | TRBV2 | 13 | CASGQTGPGELFF | TGTGCCAGCGGACAGACAGGGCCCGGGGAGCTGTTTTTT
NA | TRBJ1-4 | NA | TRBV27 | 13 | CASRGPIFEKLFF | TGTGCCAGCAGGGGCCCGATTTTTGAAAAACTGTTTTTT
few | TRBJ2-2 | TRBD2 | TRBV5-4 | 15 | CASSLGSGRTGELFF | TGTGCCAGCAGCTTGGGTAGCGGGCGTACCGGGGAGCTGTTTTTT
NA | TRBJ2-5 | NA | TRBV9 | 12 | CASNRAGGAQYF | TGTGCCAGCAATCGGGCAGGAGGGGCCCAGTACTTC
few | TRBJ2-1 | NA | TRBV27 | 11 | CASKLGDEQFF | TGTGCCAGCAAATTGGGCGATGAGCAGTTCTTC
NA | TRBJ1-1 | NA | TRBV6-6 | 14 | CASSRSRGFTEAFF | TGTGCCAGCAGTCGCTCGCGGGGTTTCACTGAAGCTTTCTTT
NA | TRBJ2-2 | TRBD1 | TRBV9 | 15 | CASSAQGQGAGELFF | TGTGCCAGCAGCGCGCAAGGACAGGGGGCCGGGGAGCTGTTTTTT
NA | TRBJ2-7 | TRBD1 | TRBV19 | 18 | CASSITAGGRSSSYEQYF | TGTGCCAGTAGTATAACGGCAGGGGGAAGATCCAGCTCCTACGAGCAGTACTTC